This passage covers 22 T cell receptor beta chains from one sample sequenced in a study of blood T cell repertoires in COVID-19. This table comes from immunoSEQ multiplex PCR, and its TCRdb copy is limited to in-frame clones, with some not included. The data show about 350,000 clones, less than 90% seen once. Source material: PBMCs or T cells enriched from blood (not recorded which). The receptors were gathered from a woman aged 25 to 39 who had recovered from COVID-19.

This clone was observed a single time. The chain has TRBV10-1 and TRBJ1-2; no clear D gene. Per the germline V gene, CDR1 is WNHNN and CDR2 is SYGVQD (reference sequence). V lost 2 bases, J lost 8 bases, and 12 bases lay in between. The CDR3 runs 13 residues. CDR3 amino acids: CASSENGGVGYTF. CDR3 nucleotide sequence: TGCGCCAGCAGTGAGAACGGCGGGGTCGGCTACACCTTC.

The chain is built from TRBV6-2 or TRBV6-3 and TRBJ2-7; TRBD2 matches at 11 bases. J was trimmed by 4 bases and V by 2 bases; bases with no gene match: 4. This CDR3 spans 15 amino acids. Germline V lookup: CDR1 MNHEY, CDR2 SVGEGT. The CDR3, as DNA: TGTGCCAGCAGTTACCCACTAGCGGGGGTGTACGAGCAGTACTTC. This encodes CASSYPLAGVYEQYF.

The chain employs TRBV4-2 and TRBJ1-2, with TRBD1 matching over 7 bases. This CDR3 is built from 19 residues. After removal of 0 bases from V and 1 base from J, the junction contained 14 bases not matched to a gene. The germline CDR1 and CDR2 sequences are LGHNA and YNFKEQ. The DNA of the CDR3 is TGTGCCAGCAGCCAAGAACCACCGGGACAGTCGGGGATTAACTATGGCTACACCTTC. It is translated as CASSQEPPGQSGINYGYTF.

This rearrangement joins TRBV6-2 or TRBV6-3 to TRBJ1-5; 7 bases align to TRBD1. Germline CDR1 is MNHEY and CDR2 is SVGEGT. This CDR3 comprises 22 residues. The J segment lost 1 base and the V segment lost 6 bases, leaving 27 bases of the junction unmatched. The CDR3 sequence is CASSPSRLEANRGEGSNQPQHF. The CDR3 nucleotides read TGTGCCAGCAGCCCCTCCCGGTTGGAGGCAAACAGGGGTGAAGGGAGCAATCAGCCCCAGCATTTT.

This rearrangement joins TRBV25-1 to TRBJ1-2, with no clear D. V was cut by 6 bases and J by 6 bases, with 14 bases left in between. The CDR3 is 13 amino acids. CDR1 and CDR2 (germline): MGHDK, SYGVNS. The CDR3 nucleotides read TGTGCCAGCAGGAGAAGCGGCTCCCATGGCTACACCTTC. Protein sequence: CASRRSGSHGYTF.

The V and J genes are TRBV6-5 and TRBJ2-1; 12 positions match TRBD2. This CDR3 spans 16 amino acids. Germline lookup yields CDR1 MNHEY and CDR2 SVGAGI. Germline trimming cut 2 bases from V and 10 bases from J; bases unmatched to any gene: 9. The CDR3 loop is CASSYRASGGGREQFF. CDR3 DNA sequence: TGTGCCAGCAGTTACAGGGCTAGCGGGGGGGGGAGGGAGCAGTTCTTC.

The chain is built from TRBV19 and TRBJ2-7; 7 bases are shared with TRBD1. V was pared by 5 bases and J by 5 bases, with 12 bases of the junction left unmatched. CDR3 size: 15 residues. From germline, CDR1 is LNHDA and CDR2 SQIVND (reference sequence). CDR3 sequence (DNA): TGTGCCAGTAGTCTTATTCGGGACAGTATCCACGAGCAGTACTTC. It is translated as CASSLIRDSIHEQYF.

V gene TRBV7-2 combines with J gene TRBJ2-5, with 7 bases that match TRBD1. V trimming: 3 bases; J trimming: 4 bases; junction bases outside the gene matches: 11. Germline V lookup: CDR1 SGHTA, CDR2 FQGNSA. This CDR3 has 16 residues. The CDR3 loop is CASSFLGQPSIETQYF. The DNA for the CDR3 is TGTGCCAGCAGCTTCTTGGGACAGCCGAGTATAGAGACCCAGTACTTC.

The chain combines TRBV5-1 with TRBJ2-1; tentatively, D is TRBD1 (6 bases). With 3 bases removed from V and 3 bases from J, the gap between germline ends came to 10 bases. This CDR3 contains 14 residues. From germline, CDR1 is SGHRS and CDR2 YFSETQ. The CDR3 DNA is TGCGCCAGCAGCTGGACGGACAGCTACAATGAGCAGTTCTTC. Protein: CASSWTDSYNEQFF.

The chain combines TRBV5-6 with TRBJ2-1; D is perhaps TRBD1 (6 bases). Germline CDR1 reads SGHDT; CDR2 reads YYEEEE. The CDR3 contains 17 residues. V was clipped by 2 bases and J by 7 bases, with 22 bases between them. This CDR3 is CASSFATVAGADNEQFF. For the CDR3, the DNA is TGTGCCAGCAGCTTTGCCACGGTGGCAGGGGCGGATAATGAGCAGTTCTTC.

This clone has just one count. CDR3 DNA: TGTGCCAGCAGCCGAGGGCTCAATTCACCCCTCCACTTT. Protein: CASSRGLNSPLHF. The chain has TRBV11-2 and TRBJ1-6; unclear D gene. Trimming cost V 5 bases and J 7 bases, with 9 bases left between them. CDR1 and CDR2 (germline): SGHAT, FQNNGV. The CDR3 spans 13 residues.

This chain links TRBV4-2 with TRBJ2-2; a possible D gene is TRBD1 (6 bases). Trimming removed 4 bases at V and 5 bases at J, with 14 bases between. Germline-derived CDR1 and CDR2 are LGHNA and YNFKEQ. The CDR3 consists of 15 residues. The CDR3 DNA reads TGTGCCAGCAGCCGACGCCCTGGGACAACCGGGGAGCTGTTTTTT. This codes for CASSRRPGTTGELFF.

The gene calls are TRBV18 and TRBJ2-1, with D perhaps matching TRBD2 (6 bases). The CDR3 has 16 amino acids. Trimming removed 3 bases at V and 4 bases at J, with 16 bases between. Germline-derived CDR1 and CDR2 are KGHSH and LQKENI. CDR3 in amino acids: CASSPGGRDLYNEQFF. CDR3 nucleotides: TGTGCCAGCTCACCGGGGGGTAGGGACCTTTACAATGAGCAGTTCTTC. Drawing the rest from reference TRBV18 and TRBJ2-1, the complete variable domain is NAGVMQNPRHLVRRRGQEARLRCSPMKGHSHVYWYRQLPEEGLKFMVYLQKENIIDESGMPKERFSAEFPKEGPSILRIQQVVRGDSAAYFCASSPGGRDLYNEQFFGPGTRLTVL.

The DNA of the CDR3 is TGTGCCAGCAGGGCGGACAGCGTGAGGCAGCCCCAGCATTTT. It translates to CASRADSVRQPQHF. The rearrangement links TRBV2 to TRBJ1-5; D is possibly TRBD1 (6 bases). The V and J ends lost 6 bases and 7 bases respectively, with 16 bases between them. The germline V gene has CDR1 SNHLY and CDR2 FYNNEI. The CDR3 length is 14 residues.

The rearrangement joins TRBV5-5 to TRBJ2-1; perhaps TRBD1 as D (5 bases). This CDR3 is 13 amino acids long. Looked up from germline, CDR1 is SGHKS and CDR2 is YYEKEE (reference sequence). V lost 0 bases and J lost 10, with 11 bases in between. The chain's CDR3 is CASSLEQGREQFF. The DNA for the CDR3 is TGTGCCAGCAGCTTGGAGCAGGGCAGGGAGCAGTTCTTC. Looking up the rest from reference TRBV5-5 and TRBJ2-1 gives the full variable domain: DAGVTQSPTHLIKTRGQQVTLRCSPISGHKSVSWYQQVLGQGPQFIFQYYEKEERGRGNFPDRFSARQFPNYSSELNVNALLLGDSALYLCASSLEQGREQFFGPGTRLTVL.

This clone occurred once. The CDR3 region has the DNA TGTGCCAGCAGCCAAACTCGGCAGCCCCAGCATTTT. As protein: CASSQTRQPQHF. The chain recombines TRBV12-3 or TRBV12-4 with TRBJ1-5, with D unclear. The V gene lost 6 bases and the J gene lost 7 bases, with 10 bases spanning the gap. This CDR3 contains 12 residues.

CDR3 sequence: CATVQGVSYGYTF. The CDR3, as DNA: TGTGCCACCGTCCAGGGGGTAAGCTATGGCTACACCTTC. The rearrangement joins TRBV28 to TRBJ1-2; 7 bases agree with TRBD1. Germline trimming cut 10 bases from V and 4 bases from J; bases unmatched to any gene: 9. Germline CDR1 and CDR2: MDHEN and SYDVKM. CDR3 length: 13 amino acids.

V gene TRBV19 combines with J gene TRBJ1-2; 10 nucleotides agree with TRBD1. The CDR3 sequence is 14 residues long. Germline V gene lookup returns CDR1 LNHDA and CDR2 SQIVND (reference sequence). The trim removed 0 bases at V and 7 bases at J, leaving 2 bases unmatched. The CDR3 here is CASSIDGQGVGYTF. In nucleotides, the CDR3 is TGTGCCAGTAGTATAGACGGACAGGGGGTTGGCTACACCTTC.

The chain joins TRBV7-9 to TRBJ2-2, with 9 nucleotides matching TRBD2. The junction had 11 bases not matched to a gene; V was cut back by 8 bases and J by 7 bases. CDR3 length: 15 residues. The germline V gene encodes CDR1 SEHNR and CDR2 FQNEAQ (reference sequence). The CDR3 region is CASGLAGPRSGELFF. In DNA form, the CDR3 reads TGTGCCAGCGGTCTAGCGGGGCCAAGGAGCGGGGAGCTGTTTTTT.

The chain employs TRBV5-1 and TRBJ2-5; D is possibly TRBD1 (6 bases). Germline CDR1 SGHRS, CDR2 YFSETQ. V was cut by 2 bases and J by 11 bases, with 22 bases left in between. The CDR3 loop spans 15 amino acids. The CDR3 loop reads CASSFLSTGGSTQYF. The CDR3, as DNA: TGCGCCAGCAGCTTCCTCTCGACAGGAGGATCGACGCAGTACTTC.

The chain carries TRBV19 and TRBJ2-3; 9 positions agree with TRBD2. Germline V gene sequence: CDR1 LNHDA, CDR2 SQIVND (reference sequence). V shed 5 bases and J 0 bases; nucleotides not matched to a gene: 12. The CDR3 has 18 residues. CDR3 bases: TGTGCCAGTAGTGTTGGTGCGGGGGGGCCTACTAGCACAGATACGCAGTATTTT. Protein sequence: CASSVGAGGPTSTDTQYF.

The rearrangement joins TRBV30 to TRBJ1-5; D is possibly TRBD1 (6 bases). Germline V CDR1 and CDR2: GTSNPN, SVGIG (reference sequence). CDR3 length: 14 amino acids. V was cut by 5 bases and J by 4 bases, with 15 bases left in between. This chain's CDR3 is CAWGGQGMNQPQHF. The CDR3 DNA follows: TGTGCCTGGGGGGGGCAGGGGATGAATCAGCCCCAGCATTTT.